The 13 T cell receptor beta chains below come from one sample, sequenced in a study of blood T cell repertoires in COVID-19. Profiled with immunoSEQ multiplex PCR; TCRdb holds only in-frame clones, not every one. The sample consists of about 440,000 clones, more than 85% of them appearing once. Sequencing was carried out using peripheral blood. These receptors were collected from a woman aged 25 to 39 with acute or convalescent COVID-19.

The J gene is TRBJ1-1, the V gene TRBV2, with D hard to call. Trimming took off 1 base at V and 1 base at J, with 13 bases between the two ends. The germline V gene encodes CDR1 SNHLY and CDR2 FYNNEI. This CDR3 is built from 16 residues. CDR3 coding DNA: TGTGCCAGCAGTGAAGACCGGCCGGCAGGGAACACTGAAGCTTTCTTT. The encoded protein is CASSEDRPAGNTEAFF.

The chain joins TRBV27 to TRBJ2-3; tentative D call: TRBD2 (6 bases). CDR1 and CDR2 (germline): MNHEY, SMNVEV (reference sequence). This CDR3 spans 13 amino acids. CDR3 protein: CETRRVRWDTQYF. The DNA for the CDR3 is TGTGAAACTAGGAGGGTCCGGTGGGATACGCAGTATTTT.

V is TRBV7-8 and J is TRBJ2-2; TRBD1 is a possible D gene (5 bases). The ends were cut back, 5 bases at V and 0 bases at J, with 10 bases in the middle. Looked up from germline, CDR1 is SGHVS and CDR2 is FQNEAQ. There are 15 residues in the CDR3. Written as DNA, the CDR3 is TGTGCCAGCAGCATGGGGCTAGCGAACACCGGGGAGCTGTTTTTT. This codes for CASSMGLANTGELFF.

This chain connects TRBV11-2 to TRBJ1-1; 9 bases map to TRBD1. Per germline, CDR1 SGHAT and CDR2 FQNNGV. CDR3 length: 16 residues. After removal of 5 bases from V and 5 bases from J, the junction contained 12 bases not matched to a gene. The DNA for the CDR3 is TGTGCCAGCAGCGAACAGGGGGCAGGCGTAAGGACTGAAGCTTTCTTT. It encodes CASSEQGAGVRTEAFF.

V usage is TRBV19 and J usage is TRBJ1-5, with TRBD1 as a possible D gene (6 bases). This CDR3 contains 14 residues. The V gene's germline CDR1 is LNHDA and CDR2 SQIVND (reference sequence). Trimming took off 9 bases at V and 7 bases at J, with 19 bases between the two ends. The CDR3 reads CASGDRPVRQPQHF. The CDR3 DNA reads TGTGCCAGCGGCGACAGGCCAGTACGGCAGCCCCAGCATTTT. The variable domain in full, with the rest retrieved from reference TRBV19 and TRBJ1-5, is DGGITQSPKYLFRKEGQNVTLSCEQNLNHDAMYWYRQDPGQGLRLIYYSQIVNDFQKGDIAEGYSVSREKKESFPLTVTSAQKNPTAFYLCASGDRPVRQPQHFGDGTRLSIL.

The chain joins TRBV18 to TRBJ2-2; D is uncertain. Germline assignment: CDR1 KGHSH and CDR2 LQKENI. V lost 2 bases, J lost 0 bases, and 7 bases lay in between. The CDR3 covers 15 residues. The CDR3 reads CASSPSTANTGELFF. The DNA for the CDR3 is TGTGCCAGCTCACCATCAACAGCGAACACCGGGGAGCTGTTTTTT.

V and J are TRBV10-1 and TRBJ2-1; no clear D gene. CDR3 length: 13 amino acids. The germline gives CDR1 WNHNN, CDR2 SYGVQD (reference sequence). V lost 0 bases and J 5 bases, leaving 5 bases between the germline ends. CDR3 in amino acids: CASSESSDNEQFF. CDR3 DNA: TGCGCCAGCAGTGAGTCCTCAGACAATGAGCAGTTCTTC.

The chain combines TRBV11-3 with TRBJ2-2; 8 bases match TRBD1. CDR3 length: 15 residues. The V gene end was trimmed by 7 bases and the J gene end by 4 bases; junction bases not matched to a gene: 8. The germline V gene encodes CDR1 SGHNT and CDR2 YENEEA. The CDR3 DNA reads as TGTGCCAGCAATCGGGACAGGACTATCACCGGGGAGCTGTTTTTT. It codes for CASNRDRTITGELFF.

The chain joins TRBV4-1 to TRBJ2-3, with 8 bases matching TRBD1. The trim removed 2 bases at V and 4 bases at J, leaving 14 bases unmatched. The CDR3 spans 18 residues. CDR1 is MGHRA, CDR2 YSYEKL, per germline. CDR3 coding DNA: TGCGCCAGCAGCCAATCCCCCTCGGCGCAGGGGGCATCAGATACGCAGTATTTT. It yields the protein CASSQSPSAQGASDTQYF.

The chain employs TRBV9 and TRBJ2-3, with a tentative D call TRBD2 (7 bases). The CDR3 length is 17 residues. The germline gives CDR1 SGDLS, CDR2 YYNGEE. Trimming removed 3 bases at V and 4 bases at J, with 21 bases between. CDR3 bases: TGTGCCAGCAGCGCCCTAAACTTCGGGGGGCCAGCAGATACGCAGTATTTT. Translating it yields CASSALNFGGPADTQYF.

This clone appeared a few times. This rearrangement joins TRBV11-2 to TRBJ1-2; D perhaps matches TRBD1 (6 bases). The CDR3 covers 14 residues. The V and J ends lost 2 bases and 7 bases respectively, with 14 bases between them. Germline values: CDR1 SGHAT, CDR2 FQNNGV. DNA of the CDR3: TGTGCCAGCAGCTTATTGGGAGGGGGGACTGGCTACACCTTC. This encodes CASSLLGGGTGYTF.

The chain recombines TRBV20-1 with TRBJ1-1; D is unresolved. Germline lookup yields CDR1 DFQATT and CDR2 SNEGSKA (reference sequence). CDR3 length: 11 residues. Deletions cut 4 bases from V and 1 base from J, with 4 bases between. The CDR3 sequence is CSATGNTEAFF. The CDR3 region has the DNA TGCAGTGCTACCGGGAACACTGAAGCTTTCTTT.

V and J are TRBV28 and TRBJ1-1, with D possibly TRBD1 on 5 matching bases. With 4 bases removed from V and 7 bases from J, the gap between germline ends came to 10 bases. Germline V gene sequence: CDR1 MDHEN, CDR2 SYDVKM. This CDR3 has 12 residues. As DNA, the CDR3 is TGTGCCAGCAGTTCACGGACAATTGAAGCTTTCTTT. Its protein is CASSSRTIEAFF.